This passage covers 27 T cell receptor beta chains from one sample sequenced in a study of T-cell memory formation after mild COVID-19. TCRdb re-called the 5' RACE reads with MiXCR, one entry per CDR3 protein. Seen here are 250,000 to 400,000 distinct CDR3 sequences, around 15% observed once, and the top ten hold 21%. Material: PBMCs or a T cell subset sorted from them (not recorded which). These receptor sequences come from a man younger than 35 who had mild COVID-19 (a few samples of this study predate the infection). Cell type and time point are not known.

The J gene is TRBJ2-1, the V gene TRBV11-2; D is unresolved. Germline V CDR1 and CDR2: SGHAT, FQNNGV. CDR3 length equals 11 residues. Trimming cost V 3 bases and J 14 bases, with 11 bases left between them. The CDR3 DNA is TGTGCCAGCAGCTTCGGACCAGCAAAGTTCTTC. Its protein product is CASSFGPAKFF.

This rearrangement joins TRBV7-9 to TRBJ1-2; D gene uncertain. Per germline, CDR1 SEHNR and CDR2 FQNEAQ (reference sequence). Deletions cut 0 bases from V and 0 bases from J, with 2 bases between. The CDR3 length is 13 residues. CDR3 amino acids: CASSLAPNYGYTF. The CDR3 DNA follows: TGTGCCAGCAGCTTAGCCCCTAACTATGGCTACACCTTC.

The CDR3 here is CASRAGLAGYNEQFF. The CDR3 DNA reads TGTGCCAGTAGGGCGGGACTAGCGGGCTACAATGAGCAGTTCTTC. The chain couples TRBV19 to TRBJ2-1; 12 nucleotides agree with TRBD2. The CDR3 is 15 residues long. J gave up 3 bases and V 6 bases, and 3 bases lay outside the gene matches. The germline V gene encodes CDR1 LNHDA and CDR2 SQIVND (reference sequence).

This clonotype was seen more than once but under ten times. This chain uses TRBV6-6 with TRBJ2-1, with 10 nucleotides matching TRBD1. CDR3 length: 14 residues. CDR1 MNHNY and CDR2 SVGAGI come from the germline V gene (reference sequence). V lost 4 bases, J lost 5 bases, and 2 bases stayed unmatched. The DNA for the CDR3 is TGTGCCAGCAGTTGGACAGGGGGTAACAATGAGCAGTTCTTC. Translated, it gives CASSWTGGNNEQFF.

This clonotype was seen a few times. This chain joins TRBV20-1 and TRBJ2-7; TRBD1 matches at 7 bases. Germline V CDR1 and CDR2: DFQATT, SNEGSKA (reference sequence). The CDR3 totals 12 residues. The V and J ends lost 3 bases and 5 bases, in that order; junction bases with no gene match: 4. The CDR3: CSASEQGNEQYV. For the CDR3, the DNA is TGCAGTGCTAGTGAACAGGGGAACGAGCAGTACGTC.

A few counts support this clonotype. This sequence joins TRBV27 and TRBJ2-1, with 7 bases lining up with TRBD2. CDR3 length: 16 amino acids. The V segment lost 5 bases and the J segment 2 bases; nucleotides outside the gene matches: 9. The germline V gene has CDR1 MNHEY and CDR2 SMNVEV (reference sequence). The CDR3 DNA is TGTGCCAGCAGTATAACCCGGACTAGTGCCTACAATGAGCAGTTCTTC. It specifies CASSITRTSAYNEQFF.

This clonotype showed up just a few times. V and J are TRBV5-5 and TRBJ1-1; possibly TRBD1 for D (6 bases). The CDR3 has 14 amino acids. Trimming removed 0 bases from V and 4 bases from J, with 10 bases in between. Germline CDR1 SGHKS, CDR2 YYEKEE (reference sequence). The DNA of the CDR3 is TGTGCCAGCAGCTTGGGGACAGTCGGCACTGAAGCTTTCTTT. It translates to CASSLGTVGTEAFF. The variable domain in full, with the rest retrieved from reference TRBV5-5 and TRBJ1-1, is DAGVTQSPTHLIKTRGQQVTLRCSPISGHKSVSWYQQVLGQGPQFIFQYYEKEERGRGNFPDRFSARQFPNYSSELNVNALLLGDSALYLCASSLGTVGTEAFFGQGTRLTVV.

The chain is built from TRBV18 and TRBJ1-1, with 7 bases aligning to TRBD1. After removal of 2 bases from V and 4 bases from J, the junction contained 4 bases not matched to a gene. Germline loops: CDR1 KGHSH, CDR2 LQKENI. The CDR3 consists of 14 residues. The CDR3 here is CASSPDRAATEAFF. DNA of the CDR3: TGTGCCAGCTCACCAGACAGGGCGGCCACTGAAGCTTTCTTT.

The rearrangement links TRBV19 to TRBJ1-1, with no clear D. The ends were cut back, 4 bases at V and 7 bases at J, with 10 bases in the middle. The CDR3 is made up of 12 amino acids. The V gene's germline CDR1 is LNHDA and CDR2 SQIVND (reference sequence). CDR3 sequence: CASSTGWVEAFF. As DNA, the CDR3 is TGTGCCAGTAGTACTGGATGGGTTGAAGCTTTCTTT.

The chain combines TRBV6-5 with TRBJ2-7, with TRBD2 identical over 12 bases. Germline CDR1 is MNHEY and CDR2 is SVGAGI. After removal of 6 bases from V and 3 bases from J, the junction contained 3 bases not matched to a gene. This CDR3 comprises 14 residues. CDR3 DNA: TGTGCCAGCAGCATGACTAGCGGGGGCTACGAGCAGTACGTC. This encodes CASSMTSGGYEQYV.

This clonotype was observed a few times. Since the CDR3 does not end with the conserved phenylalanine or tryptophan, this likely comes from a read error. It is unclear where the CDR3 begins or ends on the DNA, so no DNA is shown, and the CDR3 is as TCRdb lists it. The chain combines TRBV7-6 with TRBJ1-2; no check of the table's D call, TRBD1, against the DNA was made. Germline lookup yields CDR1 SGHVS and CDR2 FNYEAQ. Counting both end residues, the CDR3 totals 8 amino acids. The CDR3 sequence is CASIPGRL.

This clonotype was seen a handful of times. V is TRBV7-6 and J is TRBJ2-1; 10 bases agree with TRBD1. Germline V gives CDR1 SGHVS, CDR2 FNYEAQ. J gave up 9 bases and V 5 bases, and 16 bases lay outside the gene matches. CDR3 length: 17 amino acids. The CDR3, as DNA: TGTGCCAGCAGCCGCCGACCGGGACAGGGGCCTTGGGGTGAGCAGTTCTTC. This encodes CASSRRPGQGPWGEQFF.

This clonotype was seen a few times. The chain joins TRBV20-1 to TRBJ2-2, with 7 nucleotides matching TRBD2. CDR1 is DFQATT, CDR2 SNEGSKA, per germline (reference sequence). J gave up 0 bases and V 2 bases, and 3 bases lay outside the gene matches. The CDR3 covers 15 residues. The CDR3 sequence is CSARLAASNTGELFF. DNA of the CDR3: TGCAGTGCTAGACTAGCGGCCTCGAACACCGGGGAGCTGTTTTTT.

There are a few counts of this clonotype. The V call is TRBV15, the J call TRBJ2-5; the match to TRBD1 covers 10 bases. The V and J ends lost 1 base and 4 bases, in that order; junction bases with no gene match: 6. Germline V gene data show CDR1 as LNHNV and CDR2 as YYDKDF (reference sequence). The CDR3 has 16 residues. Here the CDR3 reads CATSRAWTGGLETQYF. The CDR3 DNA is TGTGCCACCAGCAGAGCGTGGACAGGGGGTTTAGAGACCCAGTACTTC.

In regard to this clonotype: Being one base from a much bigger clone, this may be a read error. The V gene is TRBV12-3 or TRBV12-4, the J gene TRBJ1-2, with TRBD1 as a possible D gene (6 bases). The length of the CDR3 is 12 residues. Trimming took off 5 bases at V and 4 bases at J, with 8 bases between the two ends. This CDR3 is CASSDRFYGYTF. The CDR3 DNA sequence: TGTGCCAGCAGTGACAGGTTCTATGGCTACACCTTC.

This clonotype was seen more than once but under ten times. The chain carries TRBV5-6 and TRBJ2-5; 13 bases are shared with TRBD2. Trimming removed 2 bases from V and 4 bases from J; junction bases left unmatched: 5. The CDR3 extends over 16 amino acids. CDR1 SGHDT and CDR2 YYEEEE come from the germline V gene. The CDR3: CASSFRLAGGLETQYF. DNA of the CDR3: TGTGCCAGCAGCTTCCGACTAGCGGGGGGTCTAGAGACCCAGTACTTC.

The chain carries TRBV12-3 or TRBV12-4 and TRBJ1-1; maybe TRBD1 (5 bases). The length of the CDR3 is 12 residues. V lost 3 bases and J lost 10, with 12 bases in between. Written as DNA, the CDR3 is TGTGCCAGCAGTTTTAAGGGACGAGGAGCTTTCTTT. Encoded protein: CASSFKGRGAFF.

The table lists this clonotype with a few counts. The CDR3 reads CASSLVPDGNTIYF. For the CDR3, the DNA is TGCGCCAGCAGCTTGGTTCCGGATGGAAACACCATATATTTT. This chain links TRBV5-1 with TRBJ1-3; D gene unclear. This CDR3 has 14 residues. The germline V and J ends were trimmed by 0 bases and 3 bases, with 7 bases remaining between them. Germline V gives CDR1 SGHRS, CDR2 YFSETQ.

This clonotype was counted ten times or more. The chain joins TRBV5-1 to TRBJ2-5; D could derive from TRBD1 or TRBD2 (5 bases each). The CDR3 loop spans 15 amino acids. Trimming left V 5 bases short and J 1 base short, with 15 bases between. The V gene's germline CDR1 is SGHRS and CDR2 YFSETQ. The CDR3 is CASRSAGTTQETQYF. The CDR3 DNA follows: TGCGCCAGCAGATCCGCCGGGACCACCCAAGAGACCCAGTACTTC.

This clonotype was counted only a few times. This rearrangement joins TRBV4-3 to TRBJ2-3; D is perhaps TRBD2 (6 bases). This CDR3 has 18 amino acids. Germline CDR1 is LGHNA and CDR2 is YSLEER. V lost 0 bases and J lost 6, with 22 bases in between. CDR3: CASSQDLVGTGLVDTQYF. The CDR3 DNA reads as TGCGCCAGCAGCCAAGATCTTGTCGGGACTGGGCTAGTGGATACGCAGTATTTT.

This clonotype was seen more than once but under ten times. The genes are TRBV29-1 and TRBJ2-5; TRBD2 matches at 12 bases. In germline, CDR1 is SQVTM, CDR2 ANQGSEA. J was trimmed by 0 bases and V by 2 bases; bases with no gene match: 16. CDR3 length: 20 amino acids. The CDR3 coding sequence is TGCAGCGTTGAACCGACTCTAGCGGGGGGGAAAATTCAGTACCAAGAGACCCAGTACTTC. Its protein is CSVEPTLAGGKIQYQETQYF.

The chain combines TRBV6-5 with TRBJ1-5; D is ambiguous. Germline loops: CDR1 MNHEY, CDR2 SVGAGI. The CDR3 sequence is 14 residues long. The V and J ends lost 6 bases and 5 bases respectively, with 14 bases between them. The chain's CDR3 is CASSTQPGYQPQHF. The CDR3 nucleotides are TGTGCCAGCAGCACTCAACCCGGGTATCAGCCCCAGCATTTT.

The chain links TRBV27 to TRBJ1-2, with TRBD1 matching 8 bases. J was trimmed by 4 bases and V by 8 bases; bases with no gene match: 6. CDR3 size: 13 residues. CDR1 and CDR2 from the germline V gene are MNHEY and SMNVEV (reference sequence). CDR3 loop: CASGPGGFYGYTF. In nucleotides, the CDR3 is TGTGCCAGCGGACCAGGGGGCTTCTATGGCTACACCTTC.

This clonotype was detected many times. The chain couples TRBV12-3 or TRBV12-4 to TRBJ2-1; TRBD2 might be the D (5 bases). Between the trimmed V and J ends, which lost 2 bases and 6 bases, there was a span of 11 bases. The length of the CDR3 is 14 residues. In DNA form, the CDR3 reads TGTGCCAGCAGTTTACGGGGTAGTAGCAATGAGCAGTTCTTC. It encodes CASSLRGSSNEQFF.

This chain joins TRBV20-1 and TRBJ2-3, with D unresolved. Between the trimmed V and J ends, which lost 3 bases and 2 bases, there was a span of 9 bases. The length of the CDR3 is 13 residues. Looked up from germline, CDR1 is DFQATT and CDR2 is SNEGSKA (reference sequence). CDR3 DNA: TGCAGTGCTAGGCTGGGGTACACAGATACGCAGTATTTT. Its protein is CSARLGYTDTQYF.

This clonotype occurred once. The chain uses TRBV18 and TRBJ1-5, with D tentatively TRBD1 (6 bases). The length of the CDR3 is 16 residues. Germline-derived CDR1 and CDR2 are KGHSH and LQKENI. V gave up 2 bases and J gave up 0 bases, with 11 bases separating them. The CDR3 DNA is TGTGCCAGCTCACCATCGGGGGCTAATAGCAATCAGCCCCAGCATTTT. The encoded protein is CASSPSGANSNQPQHF.

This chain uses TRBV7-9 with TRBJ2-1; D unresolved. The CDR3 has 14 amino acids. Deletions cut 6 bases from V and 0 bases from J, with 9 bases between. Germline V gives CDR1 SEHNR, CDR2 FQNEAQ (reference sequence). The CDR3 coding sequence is TGTGCCAGCAGACAAGCTAGCTCCTACAATGAGCAGTTCTTC. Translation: CASRQASSYNEQFF.